This TCR beta chain was recovered during a study of human T cells and chemical hapten exposure. Time point indicated: healthy volunteer bleed at 2 weeks. Total RNA came from unfractionated whole blood. The sample holds many counts of this clonotype. TCRdb ran MiXCR on the RACE reads and lists one entry per CDR3 protein. The sample lists 85,000 to 95,000 distinct CDR3 sequences, over 8% occurring once. The sample taken for sequencing was whole blood. This receptor was taken from a female donor in good health. Some clones in this sample may be carry-over from other donors' samples.

CDR3 coding DNA: TGTGCCAGCAGCTTAGAAGGCAGTGGCACTGAAGCTTTCTTT. Encoded protein: CASSLEGSGTEAFF. The rearrangement joins TRBV7-3 to TRBJ1-1; D not resolved. Germline V gene sequence: CDR1 SGHTA, CDR2 FQGTGA. V lost 2 bases and J 4 bases, leaving 11 bases between the germline ends. CDR3 length: 14 residues. The full variable domain, rest sourced from reference TRBV7-3 and TRBJ1-1, is GAGVSQTPSNKVTEKGKYVELRCDPISGHTALYWYRQSLGQGPEFLIYFQGTGAADDSGLPNDRFFAVRPEGSVSTLKIQRTERGDSAVYLCASSLEGSGTEAFFGQGTRLTVV.